Each of the 25 T cell receptor beta chains below was sequenced from the same sample in a study of PD-L1 blockade in urothelial cancer. Regarding time point: pretreatment peripheral blood. Libraries were prepared by immunoSEQ multiplex PCR; TCRdb keeps only in-frame clonotypes and omits some of them. The sample has tens of thousands of clones, roughly 84% seen once. The starting material was PBMCs, obtained around atezolizumab (anti-PD-L1) treatment. These receptors came from a woman in her 70s with urothelial cancer.

The chain uses TRBV19 and TRBJ1-5, with no clear D. Deletions cut 3 bases from V and 5 bases from J, with 8 bases between. CDR3 length: 13 residues. CDR1 is LNHDA and CDR2 is SQIVND in the germline V gene (reference sequence). The CDR3 DNA reads TGTGCCAGTAGTATGACCGGGGATCAGCCCCAGCATTTT. Encoded protein: CASSMTGDQPQHF.

The J gene is TRBJ2-3, the V gene TRBV5-1; tentative D call: TRBD2 (6 bases). Germline loops: CDR1 SGHRS, CDR2 YFSETQ. The CDR3 is 13 residues long. Trimming shortened V by 2 bases and J by 4 bases, and 8 bases separated the two germline ends. In DNA form, the CDR3 reads TGCGCCAGCAGCTTCGGAGGGGCAGATACGCAGTATTTT. Protein product: CASSFGGADTQYF.

CDR3 sequence (DNA): TGTGCCAGCAGCCCGACTGGAGTGAGGACAGATACGCAGTATTTT. It specifies CASSPTGVRTDTQYF. This chain uses TRBV11-2 with TRBJ2-3; D not resolved. CDR1 and CDR2 from the germline V gene are SGHAT and FQNNGV. V was trimmed by 5 bases and J by 3 bases, leaving 15 bases between them. The CDR3 covers 15 residues.

This chain links TRBV30 with TRBJ1-2; TRBD1 agrees at 7 bases. The CDR3 is 13 amino acids. Germline V gene lookup returns CDR1 GTSNPN and CDR2 SVGIG (reference sequence). Losses at the gene ends were 3 bases for V and 8 bases for J; bases not matched to a gene: 9. The CDR3 spells CAWRAQGLGGYTF. Written as DNA, the CDR3 is TGTGCCTGGAGAGCACAGGGGCTCGGAGGCTACACCTTC.

J is TRBJ1-2 and V is TRBV10-3; D is unresolved. With 0 bases removed from V and 0 bases from J, the gap between germline ends came to 11 bases. Germline assignment: CDR1 ENHRY and CDR2 SYGVKD. This CDR3 contains 16 residues. CDR3 DNA sequence: TGTGCCATCAGTGAGTCGGGTTCGGGAGCTAACTATGGCTACACCTTC. Amino acids: CAISESGSGANYGYTF.

This clone appeared a few times. The V and J genes are TRBV4-1 and TRBJ2-7; TRBD1 agrees at 8 bases. CDR3 length: 17 amino acids. Germline CDR1 and CDR2: MGHRA and YSYEKL. V lost 2 bases to trimming and J lost 3 bases; unmatched junction nucleotides: 12. The CDR3: CASSQSSDRGSIYEQYF. In DNA, the CDR3 is TGCGCCAGCAGCCAATCATCCGACAGGGGTTCGATCTACGAGCAGTACTTC.

This clone turned up a few times. This chain uses TRBV6-5 with TRBJ1-6; D perhaps matches TRBD1 (5 bases). The ends were cut back, 5 bases at V and 9 bases at J, with 14 bases in the middle. The CDR3 is 14 residues long. CDR1 and CDR2 (germline): MNHEY, SVGAGI. CDR3 sequence (DNA): TGTGCCAGCAGTGCAGGGCGTTTGGGTTCACCCCTCCACTTT. Residues: CASSAGRLGSPLHF.

This sequence joins TRBV5-1 and TRBJ2-1, with 9 bases fitting TRBD2. Germline V CDR1 and CDR2: SGHRS, YFSETQ. V shed 0 bases, J shed 5 bases, and the junction held 3 bases outside the gene matches. This CDR3 contains 15 residues. In DNA form, the CDR3 reads TGCGCCAGCAGCTTGGTAGCGGGAGATAACAATGAGCAGTTCTTC. It translates to CASSLVAGDNNEQFF.

The gene calls are TRBV19 and TRBJ1-2; 7 nucleotides agree with TRBD1. Germline V gene sequence: CDR1 LNHDA, CDR2 SQIVND (reference sequence). V was pared by 7 bases and J by 4 bases, with 0 bases of the junction left unmatched. CDR3 length: 11 residues. Here the CDR3 reads CASNRGYGYTF. The CDR3 DNA reads TGTGCCAGTAACAGGGGCTATGGCTACACCTTC. The full variable domain, its missing parts supplied by reference TRBV19 and TRBJ1-2, is DGGITQSPKYLFRKEGQNVTLSCEQNLNHDAMYWYRQDPGQGLRLIYYSQIVNDFQKGDIAEGYSVSREKKESFPLTVTSAQKNPTAFYLCASNRGYGYTFGSGTRLTVV.

This clone was seen more than once but under ten times. The J gene is TRBJ1-2, the V gene TRBV2; 7 bases line up with TRBD1. The V segment lost 10 bases and the J segment 1 base; nucleotides outside the gene matches: 3. The CDR3 has 12 amino acids. CDR1 and CDR2 (germline): SNHLY, FYNNEI. CDR3 protein: CAIGTDNYGYTF. The DNA of the CDR3 is TGTGCCATAGGGACAGATAACTATGGCTACACCTTC.

The chain combines TRBV7-9 with TRBJ2-7; D unclear. The CDR3 runs 14 residues. Germline CDR1 reads SEHNR; CDR2 reads FQNEAQ (reference sequence). The V gene lost 5 bases and the J gene lost 2 bases, with 13 bases spanning the gap. In DNA form, the CDR3 reads TGTGCCAGCAGCCCGGTTCCCTTTGCCTACGAGCAGTACTTC. It yields the protein CASSPVPFAYEQYF.

The chain joins TRBV5-1 to TRBJ2-3; 11 bases match TRBD2. The CDR3 contains 14 residues. V was clipped by 1 base and J by 5 bases; unmatched bases: 0. Germline V gene sequence: CDR1 SGHRS, CDR2 YFSETQ. The CDR3 DNA reads as TGCGCCAGCAGCTTGACTAGCGGGAGAGATACGCAGTATTTT. Protein: CASSLTSGRDTQYF. Variable domain in full (rest from reference TRBV5-1 and TRBJ2-3): KAGVTQTPRYLIKTRGQQVTLSCSPISGHRSVSWYQQTPGQGLQFLFEYFSETQRNKGNFPGRFSGRQFSNSRSEMNVSTLELGDSALYLCASSLTSGRDTQYFGPGTRLTVL.

The rearrangement links TRBV11-3 to TRBJ1-1, with 8 bases fitting TRBD1. Germline CDR1 is SGHNT and CDR2 is YENEEA. The CDR3 consists of 12 residues. The V segment lost 5 bases and the J segment 11 bases; nucleotides outside the gene matches: 7. DNA of the CDR3: TGTGCCAGCAGCCTCCCGACAGGGGAGGCTTTCTTT. This translates into CASSLPTGEAFF.

This chain uses TRBV5-1 with TRBJ1-1, with 9 bases matching TRBD1. Per germline, CDR1 SGHRS and CDR2 YFSETQ. CDR3 size: 15 residues. V was pared by 0 bases and J by 1 base, with 1 base of the junction left unmatched. Here the CDR3 reads CASSLAGQGNTEAFF. CDR3 nucleotides: TGCGCCAGCAGCTTGGCGGGACAGGGGAACACTGAAGCTTTCTTT.

The gene calls are TRBV29-1 and TRBJ1-1; D gene unclear. The germline V gene encodes CDR1 SQVTM and CDR2 ANQGSEA. CDR3 length: 15 amino acids. V lost 5 bases and J lost 1, with 17 bases in between. The CDR3 reads CSVPSGPVPNTEAFF. The CDR3 DNA reads as TGCAGCGTTCCGTCGGGTCCGGTACCGAACACTGAAGCTTTCTTT. Full variable domain (rest looked up from reference TRBV29-1 and TRBJ1-1): SAVISQKPSRDICQRGTSLTIQCQVDSQVTMMFWYRQQPGQSLTLIATANQGSEATYESGFVIDKFPISRPNLTFSTLTVSNMSPEDSSIYLCSVPSGPVPNTEAFFGQGTRLTVV.

This clone was detected a few times. The chain carries TRBV2 and TRBJ2-2, with a possible D match to TRBD2 (7 bases). This CDR3 region has 15 residues. CDR1 SNHLY and CDR2 FYNNEI come from the germline V gene. V was clipped by 6 bases and J by 1 base, with 12 bases between them. CDR3 in DNA: TGTGCCAGCAGCTGGGGGGGCTTGAACACCGGGGAGCTGTTTTTT. This codes for CASSWGGLNTGELFF.

J is TRBJ1-5 and V is TRBV6-1; D remains unclear. The CDR3 runs to 14 residues. Trimming cost V 4 bases and J 3 bases, with 10 bases left between them. Looked up from germline, CDR1 is MNHNS and CDR2 is SASEGT. This chain's CDR3 is CASSVYSINQPQHF. CDR3 nucleotides: TGTGCCAGCAGTGTTTACAGCATCAATCAGCCCCAGCATTTT.

The CDR3 protein is CASSSQGTAGNTIYF. The CDR3 coding sequence is TGTGCCAGCAGTTCACAGGGTACGGCTGGAAACACCATATATTTT. The rearrangement uses TRBV2 and TRBJ1-3, with a tentative D call TRBD1 (6 bases). CDR1 SNHLY and CDR2 FYNNEI come from the germline V gene. Deletions cut 5 bases from V and 2 bases from J, with 13 bases between. CDR3 length: 15 residues. The complete variable domain, with remaining parts taken from reference TRBV2 and TRBJ1-3, reads EPEVTQTPSHQVTQMGQEVILRCVPISNHLYFYWYRQILGQKVEFLVSFYNNEISEKSEIFDDQFSVERPDGSNFTLKIRSTKLEDSAMYFCASSSQGTAGNTIYFGEGSWLTVV.

This clone was observed once. This chain connects TRBV5-1 to TRBJ1-4; 7 bases are a match to TRBD1. V lost 4 bases to trimming and J lost 4 bases; unmatched junction nucleotides: 4. This CDR3 is built from 14 residues. CDR1 is SGHRS and CDR2 is YFSETQ in the germline V gene. CDR3 sequence: CASSDRALNEKLFF. The CDR3 DNA reads TGCGCCAGCAGCGACAGGGCTCTTAATGAAAAACTGTTTTTT.

This sequence joins TRBV4-1 and TRBJ2-7, with 9 bases aligning to TRBD1. Per germline, CDR1 MGHRA and CDR2 YSYEKL. CDR3 length equals 17 residues. After removal of 2 bases from V and 5 bases from J, the junction contained 13 bases not matched to a gene. The CDR3, as DNA: TGCGCCAGCAGCCAAACTGTCTGGACAGGGGTATCTAACGAGCAGTACTTC. Translated, it gives CASSQTVWTGVSNEQYF.

The CDR3 sequence: CASSEDGGANNEQFF. The CDR3 DNA reads TGTGCCAGCAGTGAAGACGGGGGGGCTAACAATGAGCAGTTCTTC. The chain couples TRBV2 to TRBJ2-1; 8 nucleotides align to TRBD2. Germline V gene sequence: CDR1 SNHLY, CDR2 FYNNEI. The CDR3 is 15 residues long. V was clipped by 1 base and J by 5 bases; unmatched bases: 4. The whole variable domain, remainder taken from reference TRBV2 and TRBJ2-1, is EPEVTQTPSHQVTQMGQEVILRCVPISNHLYFYWYRQILGQKVEFLVSFYNNEISEKSEIFDDQFSVERPDGSNFTLKIRSTKLEDSAMYFCASSEDGGANNEQFFGPGTRLTVL.

The chain has TRBV4-1 and TRBJ2-5; 7 bases match TRBD1. V shed 2 bases and J 9 bases; nucleotides not matched to a gene: 18. The CDR3 consists of 17 residues. Germline loops: CDR1 MGHRA, CDR2 YSYEKL. The DNA of the CDR3 is TGCGCCAGCAGCCAACTGGGACAGCGGCTCGCCCAAGTTTCCCAGTACTTC. This gives the protein CASSQLGQRLAQVSQYF.

The J gene is TRBJ1-4, the V gene TRBV30; tentatively, D is TRBD1 (5 bases). Germline V gene sequence: CDR1 GTSNPN, CDR2 SVGIG (reference sequence). V was trimmed by 6 bases and J by 0 bases, leaving 11 bases between them. The CDR3 length is 14 residues. Here the CDR3 DNA reads TGTGCCTGCACAGGATCCGCAACTAATGAAAAACTGTTTTTT. This gives the protein CACTGSATNEKLFF.

This clone was found a few times. The chain recombines TRBV25-1 with TRBJ1-6, with TRBD1 identical over 9 bases. CDR1 MGHDK and CDR2 SYGVNS come from the germline V gene. Unmatched junction bases numbered 9, after V lost 7 bases and J lost 2 bases. There are 17 residues in the CDR3. CDR3 sequence reads: CASTTGQGPPYNSPLHF. In DNA form, the CDR3 reads TGTGCCAGCACCACTGGACAGGGGCCGCCCTATAATTCACCCCTCCACTTT.

The genes are TRBV5-1 and TRBJ2-1, with TRBD1 as a possible D gene (6 bases). V was pared by 3 bases and J by 10 bases, with 17 bases between. This CDR3 region has 14 residues. The germline gives CDR1 SGHRS, CDR2 YFSETQ. In nucleotides, the CDR3 is TGCGCCAGCAGCTCCACAGGGAGCGCAAGAGAGCAGTTCTTC. This codes for CASSSTGSAREQFF.